These 5 T cell receptor beta chains were sequenced from one sample in a study of CD8+CD57+ T cells in acquired aplastic anemia. The use of genomic DNA as template underpinned the TCR beta VDJ and CDR3 profiling. Via MiXCR, TCRdb re-called the reads, giving one row per CDR3 protein. The data hold 150,000 to 200,000 distinct CDR3 sequences, with just under 65% observed a single time. The sequencing input was sorted CD4+, CD8+, or CD8+CD57+ T cells (not recorded which) from PBMCs. The receptors come from a human donor in good health.

Concerning this clonotype itself: One end of the junction fails to match germline, which may point to a read error. The V gene is TRBV7-9, the J gene TRBJ2-5; the D gene is possibly TRBD2 (6 bases). Looked up from germline, CDR1 is SEHNR and CDR2 is FQNEAQ (reference sequence). The CDR3 consists of 15 residues. The CDR3 nucleotides read TGTGCCAGCAGCCAAGTCCGGTCGGGAGCAGAGACCCGGTACTTC. It encodes CASSQVRSGAETRYF.

The CDR3 here is CASSDGPGVEQYF. CDR3 nucleotides: TGTGCCAGCAGTGATGGCCCGGGGGTCGAGCAGTACTTC. The rearrangement joins TRBV2 to TRBJ2-7, with a tentative D call TRBD2 (6 bases). Trimming removed 3 bases at V and 6 bases at J, with 12 bases between. CDR1 SNHLY and CDR2 FYNNEI come from the germline V gene. The CDR3 contains 13 residues.

The table lists this clonotype with a few counts. The CDR3 bases are TGTGCCAGCAGTGAACTAGCGGGAGCAGATACGCAGTATTTT. It translates to CASSELAGADTQYF. The V gene is TRBV6-4, the J gene TRBJ2-3, with 11 bases that match TRBD2. Germline trimming cut 3 bases from V and 4 bases from J; bases unmatched to any gene: 0. This CDR3 has 14 residues. The germline V gene has CDR1 MRHNA and CDR2 SNTAGT.

The chain is built from TRBV9 and TRBJ1-3; D may be TRBD1 (6 bases). This CDR3 comprises 18 residues. Trimming shortened V by 0 bases and J by 0 bases, and 16 bases separated the two germline ends. Germline assignment: CDR1 SGDLS and CDR2 YYNGEE. In DNA, the CDR3 is TGTGCCAGCAGCGTAGGGTGGGCAGGGGCTATCTCTGGAAACACCATATATTTT. Translated: CASSVGWAGAISGNTIYF.

This chain's CDR3 is CAISELLAGGTYNEQFF. In DNA, the CDR3 is TGTGCCATCAGTGAGCTATTAGCGGGGGGCACTTACAATGAGCAGTTCTTC. V usage is TRBV10-3 and J usage is TRBJ2-1, with 10 bases fitting TRBD2. Per the germline V gene, CDR1 is ENHRY and CDR2 is SYGVKD. V shed 2 bases and J 4 bases; nucleotides not matched to a gene: 8. The CDR3 consists of 17 residues.